One sample yielded the 4 T cell receptor beta chains listed below, sequenced in a study of regulatory T cells in long-lasting Graves disease (TCRdb year 2021). The sample's time point, from its label and the paper: persistent/refractory GD, antithyroid drugs over 5 years with positive TRAb. For both TCR sequencing and RNA sequencing, RNA was extracted from PBMCs in TRIzol. The receptor library was made with multiplex PCR. TCRdb records Illumina HiSeq 4000 as the sequencer. iRepertoire HTBI primers and Arm-PCR amplification of CDR3 regions were used to construct TCR beta libraries. Using fastp trimming at Q25 and MiXCR clonotype assembly, TCRdb reanalyzed the public sequencing data and kept in-frame beta chains. Each entry merges the rows of one CDR3 protein and shows their most common DNA and genes. This sample has around 510,000 distinct CDR3 sequences in its table, and 20% to 25% of those were observed once. The leading ten clones occupy 7% to 10% of the sample.

This material consisted of peripheral blood mononuclear cells (PBMCs), taken when the disease was refractory, from a patient treated with antithyroid drugs. These receptor sequences come from a female donor with Graves disease.

This clonotype was recorded many times. The CDR3 spells CASSPGGREVAEAFF. The CDR3 nucleotides are TGTGCCAGCAGCCCGGGGGGGAGGGAGGTCGCTGAAGCTTTCTTT. The rearrangement links TRBV28 to TRBJ1-1; D possibly corresponds to TRBD1 (5 bases). V lost 6 bases and J 6 bases, leaving 20 bases between the germline ends. The CDR3 consists of 15 residues. From germline, CDR1 is MDHEN and CDR2 SYDVKM.

In its sample, this clonotype was seen many times. The rearrangement uses TRBV6-1 and TRBJ2-5; D possibly corresponds to TRBD2 (5 bases). This CDR3 is 14 amino acids long. From germline, CDR1 is MNHNS and CDR2 SASEGT. V was cut by 6 bases and J by 2 bases, with 13 bases left in between. The CDR3, as DNA: TGTGCCAGCAGGCCCCGACCGGGACAAGAGACCCAGTACTTC. Protein product: CASRPRPGQETQYF.

The chain links TRBV7-3 to TRBJ2-3; D is undetermined. Trimming took 3 bases from V and 2 from J, leaving 6 bases between them. From germline, CDR1 is SGHTA and CDR2 FQGTGA. This CDR3 contains 13 residues. DNA for the CDR3: TGTGCCAGCAGCTTTGGGAACACAGATACGCAGTATTTT. This gives the protein CASSFGNTDTQYF.

This clonotype was seen at least ten times. This chain uses TRBV2 with TRBJ1-1; D is perhaps TRBD1 (6 bases). The CDR3 extends over 14 amino acids. Trimming shortened V by 3 bases and J by 1 base, and 9 bases separated the two germline ends. Looked up from germline, CDR1 is SNHLY and CDR2 is FYNNEI. The CDR3 loop reads CASSEGAWNTEAFF. The CDR3 DNA follows: TGTGCCAGCAGTGAGGGGGCCTGGAACACTGAAGCTTTCTTT.